These T cell receptor beta chains were read from a single sample in a study of T-cell reconstitution after alpha-beta-depleted transplantation in children. TCRdb reprocessed the PCR reads via MiXCR and lists one record per CDR3 protein. The table lists about 500,000 distinct CDR3 sequences, 32% of them singletons. The sequences come from PBMCs from the stem cell graft donor, collected from the stem cell graft. These receptors all stem from a human donor who donated a stem cell graft to a child with aplastic anemia. The CDR3 runs from the conserved cysteine through the conserved F or W.

j_call,v_call,cdr3_aa
TRBJ2-7,TRBV5-1,CASSWRGDGTDEQYF
TRBJ2-7,TRBV28,CASSLEGIPYEQYF
TRBJ2-6,TRBV7-8,CASSFQGSYGANVLTF
TRBJ2-5,TRBV20-1,CSASSGREETQYF
TRBJ2-2,TRBV4-3,CASSQVSSFSSGELFF
TRBJ2-3,TRBV20-1,CSARRASGNQDTQYF
TRBJ2-7,TRBV11-2,CASSSEREASPFSYEQYF
TRBJ2-3,TRBV12-3/TRBV12-4,CASSRLGSRRDTQYF
TRBJ2-1,TRBV7-2,CASSFQAGVNNEQFF
TRBJ2-4,TRBV28,CASSVPRGGRIQYF
TRBJ2-1,TRBV5-1,CASRTLGQGGNEQFF
TRBJ1-5,TRBV19,CASSRQLNQPQHF
TRBJ2-4,TRBV20-1,CSARDERVLAKNIQYF
TRBJ2-1,TRBV27,CASSSGLAGASEQFF
TRBJ2-7,TRBV28,CASSFGFGLAGGGAYEQYF
TRBJ2-3,TRBV4-3,CASSQDGLAGGTDTQYF
TRBJ1-5,TRBV20-1,CSARPGQPNQPQHF
TRBJ1-2,TRBV12-3/TRBV12-4,CASSFGREGGYTF
TRBJ2-1,TRBV12-3/TRBV12-4,CASSDRDYNEQFF
TRBJ1-3,TRBV27,CASRPDNSGNTIYF
TRBJ2-5,TRBV20-1,CSAHRGLAGGGTQYF
TRBJ1-4,TRBV6-5,CASSYRQTNEKLFF
TRBJ1-5,TRBV7-2,CASSLGQGMGQPQHF
TRBJ1-3,TRBV20-1,CSAPDGRSGGNTIYF
TRBJ2-7,TRBV7-9,CASSTGSRAGEQYF
TRBJ2-3,TRBV20-1,CSASGLAGATDTQYF
TRBJ2-1,TRBV29-1,CSVGAEYNEQFF
TRBJ2-6,TRBV5-1,CASSPTTAQQSSGANVLTF
TRBJ2-3,TRBV10-3,CAIANGPRSSEDTQYF
TRBJ2-1,TRBV5-1,CASSFGTGNNEQFF
TRBJ1-2,TRBV30,CAWRSPGGYGYTF
TRBJ2-1,TRBV12-3/TRBV12-4,CASSFRYNEQFF
TRBJ2-3,TRBV7-2,CASSARRIRNTQYF
TRBJ1-1,TRBV6-5,CASSYSMEGNTEAFF
TRBJ2-1,TRBV10-3,CAISEPSAGSSYNEQFF
TRBJ1-4,TRBV20-1,CSARYQTGGTNEKLFF
TRBJ2-6,TRBV6-1,CAVRQGTLSGANVLTF
TRBJ2-2,TRBV11-2,CASSLENGAYTGELFF
TRBJ2-2,TRBV6-5,CASSYSLRTVNTGELFF
TRBJ1-1,TRBV4-2,CASSQGGSTEAFF
TRBJ1-1,TRBV19,CASSTPTENTEAFF
TRBJ2-1,TRBV6-1,CASSEGLFSYNEQFF
TRBJ2-1,TRBV20-1,CSAARRWGKWANEQFF
TRBJ2-7,TRBV7-8,CASSLDSPSYEQYF
TRBJ1-6,TRBV20-1,CSATPGQGSSPLHF
TRBJ2-7,TRBV6-1,CASTRGQASYEQYF
TRBJ2-3,TRBV29-1,CSVTRGTPDTQYF
TRBJ2-7,TRBV9,CASSPESGKNEQYF
TRBJ1-1,TRBV3-1,CASSQGRTAPEAFF
TRBJ2-1,TRBV5-5,CASSLLLQIINNEQFF
TRBJ1-2,TRBV29-1,CSTVGHYGYTF
TRBJ2-2,TRBV12-3/TRBV12-4,CASSPDRGRTGELFF
TRBJ1-5,TRBV29-1,CSVTTGTGGNQPQHF
TRBJ2-1,TRBV29-1,CSVEEAGWDEQFF